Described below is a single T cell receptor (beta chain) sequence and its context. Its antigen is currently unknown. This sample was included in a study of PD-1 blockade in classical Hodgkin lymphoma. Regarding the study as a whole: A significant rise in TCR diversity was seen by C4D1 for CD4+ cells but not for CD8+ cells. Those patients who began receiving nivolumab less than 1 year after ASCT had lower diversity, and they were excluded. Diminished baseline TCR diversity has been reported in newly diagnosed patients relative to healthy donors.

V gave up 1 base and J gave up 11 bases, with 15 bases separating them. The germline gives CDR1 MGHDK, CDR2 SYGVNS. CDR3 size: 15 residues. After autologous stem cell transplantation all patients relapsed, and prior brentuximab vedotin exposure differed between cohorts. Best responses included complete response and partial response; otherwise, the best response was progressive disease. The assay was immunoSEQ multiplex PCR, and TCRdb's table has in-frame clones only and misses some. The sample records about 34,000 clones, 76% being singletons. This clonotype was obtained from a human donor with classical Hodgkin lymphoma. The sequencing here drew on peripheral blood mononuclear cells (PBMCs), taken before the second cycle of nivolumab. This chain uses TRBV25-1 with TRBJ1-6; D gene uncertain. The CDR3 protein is CASSESKASMAPLHF. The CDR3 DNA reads TGTGCCAGCAGTGAATCTAAGGCCTCTATGGCACCCCTCCACTTT.